Reported below is one T cell receptor beta chain. Profiling relied on immunoSEQ multiplex PCR, and the TCRdb table lists in-frame clones only, not all of them. The data contain about 42,000 clones, 80% to 90% of them seen just once; the ten biggest clones take up around 6.2%. The sample belongs to a study of blood T cell repertoires in COVID-19. Germline CDR1 reads SGHDT; CDR2 reads YYEEEE. V was clipped by 6 bases and J by 5 bases; unmatched bases: 5. The CDR3 is 15 residues long. The rearrangement links TRBV5-6 to TRBJ2-5; 15 bases are a match to TRBD2. Source material: peripheral blood. The TCR originated in a human donor in a cohort sampled during active COVID-19. The CDR3: CASTGTSGRYETQYF. CDR3 nucleotide sequence: TGTGCCAGCACGGGGACTAGCGGGAGGTACGAGACCCAGTACTTC.